Listed below are T cell receptor beta chains from one sample, sequenced in a study of T cell responses to AZD1222 COVID-19 vaccine. The repertoire was sequenced with immunoSEQ multiplex PCR; TCRdb's copy has only in-frame clones and lacks some. The sample carries about 110,000 clones, under 95% recorded once. Sequenced here: peripheral blood, sampled 28 days after the second AZD1222 dose. Receptor source: an adult who received the AZD1222 COVID-19 vaccine. Each CDR3 is given with its conserved first and last residue. The D gene is left open where the match is weak. Size tells how often a clone was seen (once, few, many) or the class of an expanded clone, and some rows leave it out.

d_call: NA; clone_size: NA; v_call: TRBV7-7; j_call: TRBJ2-5; cdr3_aa: CASSLDGAGWQTQYF; cdr3_nt: TGTGCCAGCAGCTTAGACGGGGCAGGGTGGCAGACCCAGTACTTC
d_call: TRBD1; clone_size: NA; v_call: TRBV9; j_call: TRBJ1-2; cdr3_aa: CASSTRQGGGYTF; cdr3_nt: TGTGCCAGCAGCACCCGACAGGGTGGTGGCTACACCTTC
d_call: TRBD1; clone_size: NA; v_call: TRBV7-2; j_call: TRBJ1-1; cdr3_aa: CASSSGQGLSMNTEAFF; cdr3_nt: TGTGCCAGCAGCAGTGGACAGGGGCTCTCCATGAACACTGAAGCTTTCTTT
d_call: NA; clone_size: NA; v_call: TRBV27; j_call: TRBJ2-7; cdr3_aa: CASSLSGPLEQYF; cdr3_nt: TGTGCCAGCAGTTTATCGGGACCCTTGGAGCAGTACTTC
d_call: NA; clone_size: NA; v_call: TRBV4-1; j_call: TRBJ2-1; cdr3_aa: CASSQDGYRADNEQFF; cdr3_nt: TGCGCCAGCAGCCAAGATGGGTACAGGGCCGACAATGAGCAGTTCTTC
d_call: TRBD1; clone_size: NA; v_call: TRBV7-9; j_call: TRBJ1-1; cdr3_aa: CASSYTGQGNTEAFF; cdr3_nt: TGTGCCAGCAGCTATACCGGACAGGGAAACACTGAAGCTTTCTTT
d_call: NA; clone_size: NA; v_call: TRBV15; j_call: TRBJ1-1; cdr3_aa: CATSFGTTEAFF; cdr3_nt: TGTGCCACCAGCTTTGGGACAACTGAAGCTTTCTTT
d_call: NA; clone_size: NA; v_call: TRBV2; j_call: TRBJ1-2; cdr3_aa: CASSPWDTLYGYTF; cdr3_nt: TGTGCCAGCAGCCCCTGGGACACTCTCTATGGCTACACCTTC
d_call: NA; clone_size: NA; v_call: TRBV24-1; j_call: TRBJ2-5; cdr3_aa: CATSEASQETQYF; cdr3_nt: TGTGCCACCAGTGAGGCTAGCCAAGAGACCCAGTACTTC
d_call: TRBD2; clone_size: once; v_call: TRBV28; j_call: TRBJ2-3; cdr3_aa: CASSSPRGAGARGTQYF; cdr3_nt: TGTGCCAGCAGTTCACCCCGGGGAGCGGGGGCCAGGGGTACGCAGTATTTT
d_call: NA; clone_size: once; v_call: TRBV6-4; j_call: TRBJ1-2; cdr3_aa: CASSASPADGYTF; cdr3_nt: TGTGCCAGCAGTGCAAGCCCAGCGGATGGCTACACCTTC
d_call: NA; clone_size: NA; v_call: TRBV10-3; j_call: TRBJ2-1; cdr3_aa: CAISLSSYNEQFF; cdr3_nt: TGTGCCATCAGCCTCAGCTCCTACAATGAGCAGTTCTTC
d_call: NA; clone_size: NA; v_call: TRBV11-2; j_call: TRBJ1-1; cdr3_aa: CASSFGGIGTEAFF; cdr3_nt: TGTGCCAGCAGCTTCGGCGGCATCGGGACTGAAGCTTTCTTT
d_call: NA; clone_size: few; v_call: TRBV18; j_call: TRBJ1-1; cdr3_aa: CASSPGQGGRNTEAFF; cdr3_nt: TGTGCCAGCTCACCGGGGCAGGGTGGGAGGAACACTGAAGCTTTCTTT
d_call: NA; clone_size: NA; v_call: TRBV7-2; j_call: TRBJ1-5; cdr3_aa: CASSLTRASNQPQHF; cdr3_nt: TGTGCCAGCAGCTTAACCAGGGCGAGCAATCAGCCCCAGCATTTT
d_call: NA; clone_size: NA; v_call: TRBV14; j_call: TRBJ2-5; cdr3_aa: CASTYGLARDLETQYF; cdr3_nt: TGTGCCAGCACCTACGGACTGGCAAGGGATTTGGAGACCCAGTACTTC
d_call: NA; clone_size: NA; v_call: TRBV11-2; j_call: TRBJ1-1; cdr3_aa: CASTTGSMNTEAFF; cdr3_nt: TGTGCCAGCACTACGGGAAGTATGAACACTGAAGCTTTCTTT
d_call: NA; clone_size: NA; v_call: TRBV19; j_call: TRBJ1-1; cdr3_aa: CASNTFLNTEAFF; cdr3_nt: TGTGCCAGTAATACCTTCTTGAACACTGAAGCTTTCTTT
d_call: NA; clone_size: NA; v_call: TRBV7-6; j_call: TRBJ1-4; cdr3_aa: CASSQGTDEKLFF; cdr3_nt: TGTGCCAGCAGCCAAGGGACTGATGAAAAACTGTTTTTT
d_call: TRBD1; clone_size: NA; v_call: TRBV6-1; j_call: TRBJ2-7; cdr3_aa: CASSESSGQGNEQYF; cdr3_nt: TGTGCCAGCAGTGAATCCTCGGGACAGGGAAACGAGCAGTACTTC
d_call: NA; clone_size: NA; v_call: TRBV28; j_call: TRBJ1-5; cdr3_aa: CASTLKQGNQPQHF; cdr3_nt: TGTGCCAGCACCTTAAAGCAGGGCAATCAGCCCCAGCATTTT
d_call: NA; clone_size: few; v_call: TRBV11-2; j_call: TRBJ2-1; cdr3_aa: CASSLAFFLASGGNEQFF; cdr3_nt: TGTGCCAGCAGCTTAGCATTCTTTCTAGCGTCCGGGGGAAATGAGCAGTTCTTC